This T cell receptor (beta chain) was captured in a study of T cells in Graves' hyperthyroidism and ophthalmopathy. Researchers defined stable Graves' hyperthyroidism as no ophthalmopathy progression within 18 months. This clonotype was seen more than once but under ten times. Its antigen remains unknown. Researchers took RNA transcripts and amplified the TCR beta CDR3 regions from them. Initially, a first-round RT-PCR of the TCR CDR3 employed the HTBI primer set. TCRdb itself ran the multiplex PCR reads through MiXCR, one entry per CDR3 protein. This sample carries hundreds of thousands of distinct CDR3 sequences, roughly 50% of them seen once, and the ten largest clones take about 7.9%. Study results and limitations: Ophthalmopathy could be told apart from stable hyperthyroidism with a 13 V-J model.

The clonotype comes from a woman younger than 35 with Graves' hyperthyroidism. Sequencing was done on a sample of peripheral blood or thyroid tissue (not recorded which).

The CDR3 protein is CASSDRDITGEQPQHF. CDR3 bases: TGTGCCAGCAGTGACCGGGACATCACCGGTGAACAGCCCCAGCATTTT. The rearrangement uses TRBV9 and TRBJ1-5, with D possibly being TRBD1 (6 bases). The germline V gene has CDR1 SGDLS and CDR2 YYNGEE. The CDR3 runs to 16 residues. The V gene lost 5 bases and the J gene lost 7 bases, with 22 bases spanning the gap. Together with reference TRBV9 and TRBJ1-5, the CDR3 gives the full variable domain: DSGVTQTPKHLITATGQRVTLRCSPRSGDLSVYWYQQSLDQGLQFLIQYYNGEERAKGNILERFSAQQFPDLHSELNLSSLELGDSALYFCASSDRDITGEQPQHFGDGTRLSIL.